This T cell receptor beta chain was captured by sequencing in a study of blood T cell repertoires in COVID-19. Study overall: Samples of COVID-19 (acute and convalescent) were obtained from the United States, Italy and Spain. In each case, the material was cDNA or gDNA derived from T cells, B-cell-depleted T cells, or PBMCs.

The germline CDR1 and CDR2 sequences are MGHRA and YSYEKL. V was clipped by 0 bases and J by 0 bases; unmatched bases: 9. The CDR3 loop spans 19 amino acids. Generated by immunoSEQ multiplex PCR, the TCRdb table keeps only in-frame clones and is missing some. The data show about 400,000 clones, roughly nine tenths seen once. This clone was detected a few times. Sequenced: PBMCs or T cells enriched from blood (not recorded which). V is TRBV4-1 and J is TRBJ2-2; 8 bases fit TRBD2. The TCR was taken from a woman aged 25 to 39 who had recovered from COVID-19. CDR3 bases: TGCGCCAGCAGCCAAGATCGGGGCGAACTAGCGGCGAACACCGGGGAGCTGTTTTTT. Protein sequence: CASSQDRGELAANTGELFF.